The entry that follows covers one T cell receptor beta chain sequence. Its antigen remains unknown. Sequenced by immunoSEQ multiplex PCR; TCRdb stores in-frame clones only, minus some. The table has approximately 5,700 clones, roughly 80% seen once. This entry comes from a study of STAT3 mutations in large granular lymphocyte leukemia. As for the study in general: Among longitudinally sequenced T-LGLL patients, roughly half had canonical activating STAT3 mutations detected. Study results and caveats: Every T-LGLL patient had at least one immunodominant TCRbeta clonotype. A small but highly pathogenic clone may have been missed.

Trimming shortened V by 0 bases and J by 4 bases, and 9 bases separated the two germline ends. CDR1 SGHRS and CDR2 YFSETQ come from the germline V gene. CDR3 length: 14 amino acids. The receptor was derived from a man aged 40-50 years with T-cell large granular lymphocyte leukemia. Some clones in this sample may be carry-over from other donors' samples. Sample: peripheral blood mononuclear cells. The chain combines TRBV5-1 with TRBJ2-3; D may be TRBD2 (6 bases). CDR3 bases: TGCGCCAGCAGCTTGGCTGCGGGACCAGATACGCAGTATTTT. Protein: CASSLAAGPDTQYF.